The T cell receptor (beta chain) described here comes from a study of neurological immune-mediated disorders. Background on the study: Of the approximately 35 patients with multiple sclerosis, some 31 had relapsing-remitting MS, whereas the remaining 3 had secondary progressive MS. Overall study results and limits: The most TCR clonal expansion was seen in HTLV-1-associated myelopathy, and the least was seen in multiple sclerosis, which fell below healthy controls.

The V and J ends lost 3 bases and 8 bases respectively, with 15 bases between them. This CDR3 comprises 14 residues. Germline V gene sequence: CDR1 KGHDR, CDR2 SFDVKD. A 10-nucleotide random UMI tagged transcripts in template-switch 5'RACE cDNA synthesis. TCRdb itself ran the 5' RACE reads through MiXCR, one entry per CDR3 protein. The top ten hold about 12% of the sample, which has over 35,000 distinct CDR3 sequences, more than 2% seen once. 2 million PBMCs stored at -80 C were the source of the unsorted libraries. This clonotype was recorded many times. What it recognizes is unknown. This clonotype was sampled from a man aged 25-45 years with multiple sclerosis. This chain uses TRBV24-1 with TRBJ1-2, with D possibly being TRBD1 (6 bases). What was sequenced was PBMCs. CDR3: CATSDTWTTGGYTF. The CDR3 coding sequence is TGTGCCACCAGTGATACGTGGACAACAGGGGGCTACACCTTC.